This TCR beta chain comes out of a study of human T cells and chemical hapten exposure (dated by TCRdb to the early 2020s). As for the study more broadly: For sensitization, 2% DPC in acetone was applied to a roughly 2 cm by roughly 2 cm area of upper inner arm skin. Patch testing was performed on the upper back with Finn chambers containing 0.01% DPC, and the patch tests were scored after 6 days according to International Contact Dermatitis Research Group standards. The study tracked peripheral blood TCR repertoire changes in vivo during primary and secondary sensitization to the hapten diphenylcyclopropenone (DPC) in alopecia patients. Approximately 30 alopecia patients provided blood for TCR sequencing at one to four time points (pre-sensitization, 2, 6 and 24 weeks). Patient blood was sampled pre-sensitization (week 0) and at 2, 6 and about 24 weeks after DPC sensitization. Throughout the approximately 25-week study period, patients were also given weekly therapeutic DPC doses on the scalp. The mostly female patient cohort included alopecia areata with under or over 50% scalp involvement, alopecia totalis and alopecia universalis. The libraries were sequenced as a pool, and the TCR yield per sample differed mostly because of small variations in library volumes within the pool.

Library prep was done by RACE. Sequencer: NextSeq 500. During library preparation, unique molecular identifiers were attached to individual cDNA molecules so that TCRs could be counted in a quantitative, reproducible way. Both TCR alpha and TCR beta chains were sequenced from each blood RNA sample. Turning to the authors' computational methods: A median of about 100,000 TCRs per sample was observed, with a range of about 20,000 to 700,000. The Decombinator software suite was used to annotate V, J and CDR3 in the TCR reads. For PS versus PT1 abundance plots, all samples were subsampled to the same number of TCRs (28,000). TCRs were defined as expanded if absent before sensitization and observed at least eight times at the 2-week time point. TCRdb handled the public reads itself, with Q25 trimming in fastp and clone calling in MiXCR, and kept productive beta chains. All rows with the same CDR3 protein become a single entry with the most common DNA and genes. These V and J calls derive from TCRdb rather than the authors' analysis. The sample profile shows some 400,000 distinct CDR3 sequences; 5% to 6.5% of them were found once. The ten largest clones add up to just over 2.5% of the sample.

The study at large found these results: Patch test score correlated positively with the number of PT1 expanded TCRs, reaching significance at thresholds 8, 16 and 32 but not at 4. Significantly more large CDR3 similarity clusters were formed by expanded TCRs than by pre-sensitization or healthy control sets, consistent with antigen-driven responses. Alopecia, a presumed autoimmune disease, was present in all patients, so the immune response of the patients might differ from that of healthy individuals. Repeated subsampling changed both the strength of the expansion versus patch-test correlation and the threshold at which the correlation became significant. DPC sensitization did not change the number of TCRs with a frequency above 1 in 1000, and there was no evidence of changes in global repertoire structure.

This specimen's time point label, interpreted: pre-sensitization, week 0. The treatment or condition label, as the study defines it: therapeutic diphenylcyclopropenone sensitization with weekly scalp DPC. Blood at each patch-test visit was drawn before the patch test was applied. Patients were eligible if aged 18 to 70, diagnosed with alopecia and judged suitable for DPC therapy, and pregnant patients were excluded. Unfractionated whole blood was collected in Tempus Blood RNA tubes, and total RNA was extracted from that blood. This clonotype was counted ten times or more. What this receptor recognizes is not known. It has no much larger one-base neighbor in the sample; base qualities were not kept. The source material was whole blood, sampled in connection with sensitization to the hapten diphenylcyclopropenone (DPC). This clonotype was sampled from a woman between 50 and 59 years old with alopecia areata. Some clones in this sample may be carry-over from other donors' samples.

The nucleotide sequence is TGTGCCAGCAGTCGTAGCGACGGGGAACCCCCCTACGAGCAGTACTTC. It translates as CASSRSDGEPPYEQYF. The chain links TRBV9 with TRBJ2-7; TRBD2 might be the D gene, on 5 matching bases. V loses 5 bases of germline sequence and J loses 2 bases, and the interval between the two ends is 20 bases. From its cysteine to its phenylalanine, the CDR3 spans 16 amino acids. Only the CDR3 DNA is retained, 48 bases long and in frame from the first base. CDR1 SGDLS and CDR2 YYNGEE are derived from the germline V gene.